This is a list of T cell receptor beta chains from one sample in a study of CD8 T cells in Susac syndrome. Each CDR3 protein is one row after TCRdb ran MiXCR on the immunoSEQ multiplex PCR reads. This sample has some 180,000 distinct CDR3 sequences; roughly nine tenths occur once, and the top ten carry approximately 0.086%. The sequenced material came from CD4+ T cells from PBMCs. The receptors here all came from a human donor with Susac syndrome. Both conserved end residues are part of each CDR3.

J gene	V gene	CDR3 protein
TRBJ2-7	TRBV3-1	CASSQVRYEQYF
TRBJ2-1	TRBV7-8	CASSLDRLGNLYNEQFF
TRBJ1-5	TRBV12-3/TRBV12-4	CASSLPGGNQPQHF
TRBJ2-7	TRBV7-9	CASSPLGAGSYEQYF
TRBJ2-3	TRBV20-1	CSAREDINTQYF
TRBJ2-7	TRBV5-6	CASMKGTPSDEQYF
TRBJ1-2	TRBV15	CATSRARQGYGYTF
TRBJ1-1	TRBV9	CASNGGRNTEAFF
TRBJ2-7	TRBV7-8	CASSLDATPYEQYF
TRBJ2-5	TRBV4-1	CASSQTGTAVQETQYF
TRBJ2-3	TRBV27	CAISHSGRALDTQYF
TRBJ1-6	TRBV7-2	CASSLRPQGTGYSPLHF
TRBJ1-4	TRBV12-3/TRBV12-4	CASSVTGAIEKLFF
TRBJ1-5	TRBV4-1	CASSQGQGRGKHQPQHF
TRBJ2-1	TRBV5-1	CASSFQGGGSEQFF
TRBJ2-5	TRBV4-1	CASSQVEGETQYF
TRBJ2-1	TRBV4-1	CASSQLPGPKYNEQFF
TRBJ2-2	TRBV19	CASKTRRGVKGGELFF
TRBJ2-3	TRBV5-1	CASSSGQGPGTDTQYF
TRBJ2-7	TRBV7-2	CASSPDSGRYEQYF